Listed here are 28 T cell receptor beta chains from one sample, sequenced in a study of T-cell reconstitution after alpha-beta-depleted transplantation in children. Unique molecular identifiers were used to barcode this TCRbeta library. TCRdb independently ran MiXCR on the PCR reads; one entry per CDR3 protein. The sample has 530,000 or so distinct CDR3 sequences; 25% to 30% are singletons. This sample comprised PBMCs, obtained before TCRalphabeta/CD19-depleted stem cell transplant. The receptors come from a boy younger than two with Wiskott-Aldrich syndrome, due to receive a stem cell transplant.

This clonotype was counted a few times. The chain is built from TRBV20-1 and TRBJ1-5; no definite D call. The CDR3 contains 14 residues. Trimming stripped 2 bases from V and 0 bases from J, with 8 bases between. CDR1 DFQATT and CDR2 SNEGSKA come from the germline V gene (reference sequence). The CDR3 sequence: CSARSTLSNQPQHF. CDR3 nucleotides: TGCAGTGCTAGATCGACTCTTAGCAATCAGCCCCAGCATTTT.

The chain is built from TRBV5-1 and TRBJ1-6; D is ambiguous. Trimming removed 2 bases from V and 10 bases from J, with 16 bases in between. The CDR3 totals 15 residues. CDR1 and CDR2 from the germline V gene are SGHRS and YFSETQ. CDR3 nucleotides: TGCGCCAGCAGCTTTGGCACTAAGGGCGACTCACCCCTCCACTTT. The encoded protein is CASSFGTKGDSPLHF.

CDR3 sequence reads: CASSPQYQETQYF. CDR3 in DNA: TGCGCCAGCAGCCCTCAGTACCAAGAGACCCAGTACTTC. This chain uses TRBV5-1 with TRBJ2-5; no definite D call. Germline CDR1 SGHRS, CDR2 YFSETQ. Trimming shortened V by 4 bases and J by 0 bases, and 7 bases separated the two germline ends. The CDR3 is made up of 13 amino acids. The variable domain in full, with the rest retrieved from reference TRBV5-1 and TRBJ2-5, is KAGVTQTPRYLIKTRGQQVTLSCSPISGHRSVSWYQQTPGQGLQFLFEYFSETQRNKGNFPGRFSGRQFSNSRSEMNVSTLELGDSALYLCASSPQYQETQYFGPGTRLLVL.

The sample holds many counts of this clonotype. The V and J genes are TRBV20-1 and TRBJ2-1, with D uncertain. The V end lost 5 bases, the J end lost 5 bases, and 16 bases lay between the germline ends. CDR1 is DFQATT and CDR2 is SNEGSKA in the germline V gene (reference sequence). This CDR3 is 14 amino acids long. CDR3 in DNA: TGCAGTGCTGCTGGAACTGGGAAGGACAATGAGCAGTTCTTC. It encodes CSAAGTGKDNEQFF.

In this sample, this clonotype turned up many times. The genes are TRBV20-1 and TRBJ2-1; TRBD1 matches at 9 bases. The V gene's germline CDR1 is DFQATT and CDR2 SNEGSKA (reference sequence). This CDR3 has 13 amino acids. Trimming cost V 3 bases and J 8 bases; bases outside gene matches: 5. The CDR3 region has the DNA TGCAGTGCTAGGACAGGGGGTCTGGATGAGCAGTTCTTC. This gives the protein CSARTGGLDEQFF.

The gene calls are TRBV20-1 and TRBJ2-7, with D perhaps TRBD1 or TRBD2 (5 bases each). The CDR3 covers 18 residues. Trimming pared 3 bases from V and 1 base from J, leaving 25 bases between. Germline assignment: CDR1 DFQATT and CDR2 SNEGSKA (reference sequence). For the CDR3, the DNA is TGCAGTGCTAGGGACCCCCTCCACAGGACTTCCCATTCCTACGAGCAGTACTTC. This gives the protein CSARDPLHRTSHSYEQYF.

As DNA, the CDR3 is TGTGCCAGCAGTTTGAGTCTCCATAGCAATCAGCCCCAGCATTTT. Protein product: CASSLSLHSNQPQHF. The chain links TRBV28 to TRBJ1-5; no clear D gene. From germline, CDR1 is MDHEN and CDR2 SYDVKM. V lost 3 bases, J lost 0 bases, and 9 bases lay in between. This CDR3 has 15 amino acids.

The chain links TRBV20-1 to TRBJ2-7; D gene unclear. The V gene lost 5 bases and the J gene lost 1 base, with 9 bases spanning the gap. Germline lookup yields CDR1 DFQATT and CDR2 SNEGSKA (reference sequence). The CDR3 contains 12 residues. The CDR3 nucleotides are TGCAGTGCTCGTGGGGATTCCTACGAGCAGTACTTC. Residues: CSARGDSYEQYF.

The chain employs TRBV15 and TRBJ2-1; 10 bases fit TRBD2. This CDR3 has 16 amino acids. CDR1 and CDR2 from the germline V gene are LNHNV and YYDKDF (reference sequence). Trimming at V came to 3 bases and at J to 7 bases, leaving 9 bases not matched to a gene. The CDR3 bases are TGTGCCACCAGCAGGGGACTAGCGCGGAGTAGGAATGAGCAGTTCTTC. The encoded protein is CATSRGLARSRNEQFF.

V gene TRBV24-1 combines with J gene TRBJ2-2; D gene unclear. Trimming cost V 6 bases and J 5 bases, with 12 bases left between them. From germline, CDR1 is KGHDR and CDR2 SFDVKD. The CDR3 covers 14 residues. The CDR3 nucleotides read TGTGCCACCAGTCGACCGGGCTCGACCGGGGAGCTGTTTTTT. Protein sequence: CATSRPGSTGELFF.

V and J are TRBV5-1 and TRBJ2-2; TRBD2 aligns across 15 bases. Germline V CDR1 and CDR2: SGHRS, YFSETQ. V shed 4 bases, J shed 0 bases, and the junction held 7 bases outside the gene matches. This CDR3 has 19 residues. The CDR3 DNA reads as TGCGCCAGCAGCGGCCTCGGACTAGCGGGAGGGCCGAACACCGGGGAGCTGTTTTTT. It translates to CASSGLGLAGGPNTGELFF.

This chain uses TRBV24-1 with TRBJ2-7, with TRBD2 matching 15 bases. The CDR3 runs to 18 residues. Trimming removed 4 bases from V and 3 bases from J; junction bases left unmatched: 9. Per the germline V gene, CDR1 is KGHDR and CDR2 is SFDVKD. The CDR3, as DNA: TGTGCCACCAGTGACGTCGGACTAGCGGGAGGGCCAAACTACGAGCAGTACTTC. Its protein is CATSDVGLAGGPNYEQYF.

This chain connects TRBV7-3 to TRBJ2-2; 7 positions match TRBD2. This CDR3 has 15 residues. J lost 6 bases, V lost 5 bases, and 9 bases had no gene match. CDR1 SGHTA and CDR2 FQGTGA come from the germline V gene. This CDR3 reads CASSPGLEEPGELFF. The CDR3 DNA is TGTGCCAGCAGCCCCGGACTAGAAGAGCCCGGGGAGCTGTTTTTT.

The chain is built from TRBV30 and TRBJ2-7; D is undetermined. Trimming stripped 0 bases from V and 3 bases from J, with 9 bases between. The CDR3 totals 13 residues. Germline V gives CDR1 GTSNPN, CDR2 SVGIG (reference sequence). The CDR3 bases are TGTGCCTGGAGTGTACGCCAGAACTACGAGCAGTACTTC. Its translation is CAWSVRQNYEQYF.

This clonotype was observed a handful of times. The chain joins TRBV9 to TRBJ2-5; D unclear. The CDR3 totals 16 residues. Germline CDR1 is SGDLS and CDR2 is YYNGEE. The V end was cut by 4 bases, the J end by 1 base, with 17 bases between. The CDR3 reads CASSFGRASVQETQYF. The DNA for the CDR3 is TGTGCCAGCAGCTTTGGTAGAGCGTCCGTCCAAGAGACCCAGTACTTC.

This clonotype was seen only a few times. This rearrangement joins TRBV5-1 to TRBJ2-1; TRBD2 is a possible D gene (7 bases). Per germline, CDR1 SGHRS and CDR2 YFSETQ. V lost 2 bases to trimming and J lost 4 bases, with 13 bases between them. The CDR3 is made up of 15 amino acids. The CDR3 bases are TGCGCCAGCAGCTTAGGGCGGGGGCGATACAATGAGCAGTTCTTC. This gives the protein CASSLGRGRYNEQFF.

V usage is TRBV5-8 and J usage is TRBJ1-5; D is possibly TRBD1 (5 bases). Germline CDR1 reads SGHTS; CDR2 reads YDEGEE. This CDR3 has 16 amino acids. The germline V and J ends were trimmed by 4 bases and 3 bases, with 17 bases remaining between them. The CDR3 sequence is CASSPPGGTYNQPQHF. For the CDR3, the DNA is TGTGCCAGCAGCCCACCTGGCGGGACGTACAATCAGCCCCAGCATTTT.

The rearrangement uses TRBV15 and TRBJ2-1; D is undetermined. The CDR3 is 12 residues long. V shed 9 bases and J shed 3 bases, with 9 bases lying between them. CDR1 and CDR2 from the germline V gene are LNHNV and YYDKDF (reference sequence). DNA for the CDR3: TGTGCCACTGGCTTCTTCTACAATGAGCAGTTCTTC. Its translation: CATGFFYNEQFF.

This clonotype was seen more than once but under ten times. The V and J genes are TRBV12-3 or TRBV12-4 and TRBJ2-1; D is unresolved. There are 15 residues in the CDR3. V was clipped by 6 bases and J by 6 bases, with 18 bases between them. CDR3 in amino acids: CASRRPTDSPNEQFF. In DNA, the CDR3 is TGTGCCAGCAGACGACCTACCGACTCGCCCAATGAGCAGTTCTTC.

There are a few counts of this clonotype. V is TRBV28 and J is TRBJ2-1; 9 positions agree with TRBD1. Germline V gives CDR1 MDHEN, CDR2 SYDVKM. The V and J ends lost 5 bases and 2 bases, in that order; junction bases with no gene match: 10. The CDR3 loop spans 17 amino acids. CDR3 DNA: TGTGCCAGCAGTGGTATCCGGGGACAGGGTGCCTACAATGAGCAGTTCTTC. The encoded protein is CASSGIRGQGAYNEQFF. Variable domain in full (rest from reference TRBV28 and TRBJ2-1): DVKVTQSSRYLVKRTGEKVFLECVQDMDHENMFWYRQDPGLGLRLIYFSYDVKMKEKGDIPEGYSVSREKKERFSLILESASTNQTSMYLCASSGIRGQGAYNEQFFGPGTRLTVL.

This clonotype was detected only once. This chain connects TRBV6-1 to TRBJ2-3, with TRBD2 identical over 7 bases. This CDR3 is 14 amino acids long. Germline CDR1 is MNHNS and CDR2 is SASEGT. Unmatched junction bases numbered 7, after V lost 6 bases and J lost 4 bases. CDR3 loop: CASSLRLAADTQYF. CDR3 DNA: TGTGCCAGCAGCCTCAGACTAGCTGCAGATACGCAGTATTTT.

The chain couples TRBV7-7 to TRBJ2-1; D not certain. V lost 1 base and J lost 15, with 16 bases in between. Germline assignment: CDR1 SSHAT and CDR2 FNYEAQ (reference sequence). There are 13 residues in the CDR3. CDR3 DNA sequence: TGTGCCAGCAGCTTAGAGTACGGGCAAGTGTTGTTCTTC. This gives the protein CASSLEYGQVLFF.

The rearrangement uses TRBV20-1 and TRBJ2-3, with 7 positions matching TRBD2. There are 15 residues in the CDR3. The V gene's germline CDR1 is DFQATT and CDR2 SNEGSKA (reference sequence). The junction had 6 bases not matched to a gene; V was cut back by 3 bases and J by 0 bases. The CDR3 spells CSASATSPSTDTQYF. The CDR3 coding sequence is TGCAGTGCTAGTGCGACTAGCCCGAGCACAGATACGCAGTATTTT.

This clonotype showed up just a few times. The rearrangement uses TRBV7-2 and TRBJ2-5, with no clear D. Trimming cost V 1 base and J 1 base, with 10 bases left between them. The CDR3 spans 15 residues. Germline-derived CDR1 and CDR2 are SGHTA and FQGNSA. The CDR3, as DNA: TGTGCCAGCAGCTTAGGGTTAGGGCTCCAAGAGACCCAGTACTTC. Its protein is CASSLGLGLQETQYF.

This clonotype has more than one count but fewer than ten. The rearrangement joins TRBV29-1 to TRBJ2-5, with 12 bases aligning to TRBD1. The junction had 9 bases not matched to a gene; V was cut back by 6 bases and J by 4 bases. The CDR3 spans 15 residues. Germline CDR1 and CDR2: SQVTM and ANQGSEA. The CDR3, as DNA: TGCAGCGTACGGCGGGGACAGGGGGCGCGAGAGACCCAGTACTTC. It encodes CSVRRGQGARETQYF.

The CDR3 DNA reads as TGCAGTGCTAGAGGGGTTCTAGCCAAAAACATTCAGTACTTC. Protein product: CSARGVLAKNIQYF. The chain combines TRBV20-1 with TRBJ2-4; D uncertain. V lost 1 base and J lost 0, with 7 bases in between. CDR3 length equals 14 residues. Germline CDR1 is DFQATT and CDR2 is SNEGSKA (reference sequence).

The genes are TRBV5-1 and TRBJ2-1; either TRBD1 or TRBD2 may supply D (5 bases each). Germline-derived CDR1 and CDR2 are SGHRS and YFSETQ. V was cut by 6 bases and J by 5 bases, with 24 bases left in between. This CDR3 spans 17 amino acids. The chain's CDR3 is CASTLRGLPKENNEQFF. CDR3 DNA: TGCGCCAGCACATTACGGGGCCTCCCTAAAGAAAACAATGAGCAGTTCTTC.

This clonotype has a handful of counts. The chain joins TRBV20-1 to TRBJ2-2; 12 bases match TRBD2. Germline loops: CDR1 DFQATT, CDR2 SNEGSKA (reference sequence). The V and J ends lost 3 bases and 8 bases, in that order; junction bases with no gene match: 10. The CDR3 is 16 residues long. CDR3 region: CSARSLAGGTWGELFF. In DNA form, the CDR3 reads TGCAGTGCTAGGTCACTAGCGGGAGGAACCTGGGGGGAGCTGTTTTTT.